Shown below are 25 T cell receptor beta chains from a single sample sequenced in a study of blood T cell repertoires in COVID-19 (dated by TCRdb to 2018 to 2020). Preparation of the library involved the immunoSEQ multiplex PCR assay. The table was pulled from immuneACCESS by TCRdb, which kept in-frame rearrangements only. Such tables lose some clones; where checked, under half of the loss comes from unresolved V genes, and the rest has no known cause. This sample gives approximately 70,000 clones in total; about 85% of them show up just once. The ten most abundant clones make up around 3.7% of the sample. What was sequenced was peripheral blood. These receptors came from a woman in her 50s with COVID-19, enrolled during active disease.

This clone was counted a single time. V is TRBV28 and J is TRBJ1-1; D gene ambiguous. Trimming stripped 5 bases from V and 8 bases from J, with 9 bases between. The CDR3 consists of 11 residues. Germline assignment: CDR1 MDHEN and CDR2 SYDVKM. The CDR3 DNA is TGTGCCAGCAGTCCCCGCAGGGAAGCTTTCTTT. This encodes CASSPRREAFF.

This clone was observed once. V is TRBV10-3 and J is TRBJ2-5, with TRBD2 matching 11 bases. With V trimmed by 3 bases and J by 3 bases, 9 bases remained unmatched. The CDR3 runs to 17 residues. CDR1 is ENHRY, CDR2 SYGVKD, per germline. DNA for the CDR3: TGTGCCATCAGTGACAACGGGCTAGCGGGAGGAGAAGAGACCCAGTACTTC. The encoded protein is CAISDNGLAGGEETQYF.

The rearrangement uses TRBV2 and TRBJ2-7, with 7 bases identical to TRBD2. The CDR3 runs to 14 residues. Germline V gene data show CDR1 as SNHLY and CDR2 as FYNNEI. With 8 bases clipped from V and 4 bases from J, the junction kept 11 bases outside the gene matches. The CDR3 protein is CASFQVTRGYEQYF. CDR3 DNA sequence: TGTGCCAGCTTCCAGGTGACGCGGGGGTACGAGCAGTACTTC. The whole variable domain, filled in from reference TRBV2 and TRBJ2-7, reads EPEVTQTPSHQVTQMGQEVILRCVPISNHLYFYWYRQILGQKVEFLVSFYNNEISEKSEIFDDQFSVERPDGSNFTLKIRSTKLEDSAMYFCASFQVTRGYEQYFGPGTRLTVT.

The rearrangement joins TRBV27 to TRBJ2-7; possible D gene TRBD2, 6 bases. This CDR3 spans 18 amino acids. Germline assignment: CDR1 MNHEY and CDR2 SMNVEV (reference sequence). V lost 2 bases and J lost 4, with 24 bases in between. Here the CDR3 reads CASSLGGGNSGRIYEQYF. CDR3 nucleotides: TGTGCCAGCAGTTTAGGGGGTGGAAATAGCGGAAGAATATACGAGCAGTACTTC.

V is TRBV27 and J is TRBJ2-1; D perhaps matches TRBD1 (6 bases). The CDR3 loop spans 12 amino acids. Germline-derived CDR1 and CDR2 are MNHEY and SMNVEV (reference sequence). V was clipped by 4 bases and J by 5 bases, with 6 bases between them. CDR3 sequence (DNA): TGTGCCAGCAGTTGGACAGACAATGAGCAGTTCTTC. Translation gives CASSWTDNEQFF.

The J gene is TRBJ2-2, the V gene TRBV3-1 (or the pseudogene TRBV3-2), with 10 bases fitting TRBD2. V gave up 0 bases and J gave up 0 bases; unmatched junction bases: 16. The CDR3 is 22 residues long. Germline V gene lookup returns CDR1 LGHDT and CDR2 YNNKEL (reference sequence). As DNA, the CDR3 is TGTGCCAGCAGCCAAGAGCCCCACGTCGGAGCGGGAGGGCCGTCGAACACCGGGGAGCTGTTTTTT. As protein: CASSQEPHVGAGGPSNTGELFF.

J is TRBJ1-4 and V is TRBV28; no clear D gene. CDR1 MDHEN and CDR2 SYDVKM come from the germline V gene. V lost 2 bases and J lost 0, with 4 bases in between. The CDR3 covers 14 residues. The CDR3 loop is CASSLEATNEKLFF. CDR3 DNA sequence: TGTGCCAGCAGTTTAGAGGCAACTAATGAAAAACTGTTTTTT. Drawing the rest from reference TRBV28 and TRBJ1-4, the complete variable domain is DVKVTQSSRYLVKRTGEKVFLECVQDMDHENMFWYRQDPGLGLRLIYFSYDVKMKEKGDIPEGYSVSREKKERFSLILESASTNQTSMYLCASSLEATNEKLFFGSGTQLSVL.

V and J are TRBV28 and TRBJ2-3, with 7 positions matching TRBD1. CDR1 is MDHEN, CDR2 SYDVKM, per germline. The junction had 6 bases not matched to a gene; V was cut back by 6 bases and J by 0 bases. This CDR3 spans 15 amino acids. The CDR3 DNA follows: TGTGCCAGCAGGTCTGGGACAGCTAGCACAGATACGCAGTATTTT. Translating gives CASRSGTASTDTQYF.

This chain uses TRBV30 with TRBJ2-3, with TRBD2 identical over 10 bases. This CDR3 spans 19 amino acids. Unmatched junction bases numbered 17, after V lost 3 bases and J lost 2 bases. Germline V CDR1 and CDR2: GTSNPN, SVGIG (reference sequence). The CDR3 DNA follows: TGTGCCTGGAGGTCCCCGGCTAGCGGGAGTAGAACCTACACAGATACGCAGTATTTT. Translated, it gives CAWRSPASGSRTYTDTQYF.

The chain employs TRBV2 and TRBJ2-2; D is uncertain. Germline-derived CDR1 and CDR2 are SNHLY and FYNNEI. Trimming took 8 bases from V and 4 from J, leaving 14 bases between them. The CDR3 has 14 residues. In DNA form, the CDR3 reads TGTGCCAGCGCCACAATTTCTGGCACCGGGGAGCTGTTTTTT. Translation gives CASATISGTGELFF. The full variable domain, in which reference TRBV2 and TRBJ2-2 provide the parts outside the CDR3, is EPEVTQTPSHQVTQMGQEVILRCVPISNHLYFYWYRQILGQKVEFLVSFYNNEISEKSEIFDDQFSVERPDGSNFTLKIRSTKLEDSAMYFCASATISGTGELFFGEGSRLTVL.

The chain couples TRBV29-1 to TRBJ2-3, with D perhaps TRBD1 (6 bases). CDR1 SQVTM and CDR2 ANQGSEA come from the germline V gene. The CDR3 length is 14 residues. V was cut by 7 bases and J by 2 bases, with 16 bases left in between. The CDR3 DNA sequence: TGCAGCGGGGCTATTCAGGGGATCACAGATACGCAGTATTTT. Translating it yields CSGAIQGITDTQYF.

The V call is TRBV5-1, the J call TRBJ2-1; 12 bases fit TRBD2. The CDR3 consists of 15 residues. Per germline, CDR1 SGHRS and CDR2 YFSETQ. V was pared by 0 bases and J by 5 bases, with 0 bases of the junction left unmatched. The CDR3 bases are TGCGCCAGCAGCTTGGGACTAGCGGGAGACAATGAGCAGTTCTTC. Encoded protein: CASSLGLAGDNEQFF.

Only one count was recorded for this clone. V and J are TRBV7-2 and TRBJ2-5, with D perhaps TRBD2 (6 bases). The CDR3 runs to 15 residues. CDR1 SGHTA and CDR2 FQGNSA come from the germline V gene. V lost 4 bases and J lost 2, with 14 bases in between. The CDR3 bases are TGTGCCAGCAGCTGGTCGGCGGGGAGACAAGAGACCCAGTACTTC. Encoded protein: CASSWSAGRQETQYF.

For the CDR3, the DNA is TGTGCCTGGAGTGGGGGGGACAGGTCAAACACTGAAGCTTTCTTT. It codes for CAWSGGDRSNTEAFF. This chain connects TRBV30 to TRBJ1-1, with 8 bases that match TRBD1. CDR1 is GTSNPN, CDR2 SVGIG, per germline (reference sequence). J gave up 2 bases and V 1 base, and 6 bases lay outside the gene matches. This CDR3 has 15 residues.

The rearrangement uses TRBV6-5 and TRBJ1-4, with 8 bases that match TRBD1. J lost 6 bases, V lost 5 bases, and 2 bases had no gene match. The CDR3 has 13 residues. Per germline, CDR1 MNHEY and CDR2 SVGAGI. The CDR3 here is CASSRTGYEKLFF. The CDR3 nucleotides read TGTGCCAGCAGTCGGACAGGGTATGAAAAACTGTTTTTT.

The chain joins TRBV2 to TRBJ1-3; 7 bases are shared with TRBD1. CDR3 length equals 14 residues. The germline CDR1 and CDR2 sequences are SNHLY and FYNNEI. The ends lost 1 base at V and 6 bases at J; junction bases unmatched: 3. The CDR3 region is CASSEGGGLNTIYF. For the CDR3, the DNA is TGTGCCAGCAGTGAAGGAGGGGGCTTAAACACCATATATTTT.

V gene TRBV29-1 combines with J gene TRBJ2-5, with D uncertain. The CDR3 sequence is 12 residues long. Germline V CDR1 and CDR2: SQVTM, ANQGSEA. V was trimmed by 4 bases and J by 2 bases, leaving 8 bases between them. This chain's CDR3 is CSVASLQETQYF. DNA for the CDR3: TGCAGCGTTGCTTCCCTTCAAGAGACCCAGTACTTC.

The V and J genes are TRBV19 and TRBJ1-5; no clear D gene. Trimming cost V 3 bases and J 0 bases, with 9 bases left between them. This CDR3 has 15 residues. CDR1 and CDR2 (germline): LNHDA, SQIVND (reference sequence). The CDR3 here is CASSISAASNQPQHF. The DNA of the CDR3 is TGTGCCAGTAGTATCTCTGCGGCTAGCAATCAGCCCCAGCATTTT.

V usage is TRBV19 and J usage is TRBJ1-3; TRBD1 matches at 7 bases. The germline gives CDR1 LNHDA, CDR2 SQIVND (reference sequence). This CDR3 has 14 amino acids. V gave up 10 bases and J gave up 0 bases; unmatched junction bases: 6. The DNA for the CDR3 is TGTGCCACGCTCCGGGACAGCTCTGGAAACACCATATATTTT. It specifies CATLRDSSGNTIYF.

This rearrangement joins TRBV7-9 to TRBJ2-3; TRBD1 matches at 8 bases. The length of the CDR3 is 15 residues. Trimming at V came to 0 bases and at J to 11 bases, leaving 10 bases not matched to a gene. The germline CDR1 and CDR2 sequences are SEHNR and FQNEAQ (reference sequence). CDR3 protein: CASSLAGTGALRQYF. In DNA, the CDR3 is TGTGCCAGCAGCTTAGCTGGGACAGGAGCTTTAAGGCAGTATTTT.

The chain employs TRBV24-1 and TRBJ2-5; 7 nucleotides agree with TRBD1. Looked up from germline, CDR1 is KGHDR and CDR2 is SFDVKD. The V and J ends lost 3 bases and 11 bases, in that order; junction bases with no gene match: 5. This CDR3 is 12 amino acids long. CDR3 in amino acids: CATSDPRGIQYF. As DNA, the CDR3 is TGTGCCACCAGTGATCCCAGGGGGATACAGTACTTC.

The rearrangement uses TRBV6-5 and TRBJ2-7; TRBD1 matches 7 bases. This CDR3 has 15 residues. The V gene end was trimmed by 4 bases and the J gene end by 2 bases; junction bases not matched to a gene: 8. CDR1 and CDR2 (germline): MNHEY, SVGAGI. In nucleotides, the CDR3 is TGTGCCAGCAGTTGGGGACAGCAGCAACCCTACGAGCAGTACTTC. It codes for CASSWGQQQPYEQYF.

The CDR3 bases are TGTGCCAGTAGTATTCATCCCCCCCCAACAGGGCCGATTTACAATGAGCAGTTCTTC. This encodes CASSIHPPPTGPIYNEQFF. V and J are TRBV19 and TRBJ2-1; a possible D gene is TRBD1 (6 bases). Trimming cost V 3 bases and J 4 bases, with 25 bases left between them. Looked up from germline, CDR1 is LNHDA and CDR2 is SQIVND (reference sequence). The CDR3 contains 19 residues.

This clone was detected only a few times. This rearrangement joins TRBV3-1 (or the pseudogene TRBV3-2) to TRBJ2-7, with D possibly matching TRBD2 (6 bases). Between the trimmed V and J ends, which lost 2 bases and 4 bases, there was a span of 15 bases. This CDR3 has 15 amino acids. The germline CDR1 and CDR2 sequences are LGHDT and YNNKEL (reference sequence). CDR3 in amino acids: CASSQIGRGKYEQYF. As DNA, the CDR3 is TGTGCCAGCAGCCAAATCGGTCGGGGGAAGTACGAGCAGTACTTC.

The chain carries TRBV4-3 and TRBJ2-3; 8 bases fit TRBD2. The CDR3 sequence is 15 residues long. Germline lookup yields CDR1 LGHNA and CDR2 YSLEER. With 0 bases clipped from V and 5 bases from J, the junction kept 4 bases outside the gene matches. The CDR3 nucleotides read TGCGCCAGCAGCCAAGATTGGCTAGCGGGAGATACGCAGTATTTT. Residues: CASSQDWLAGDTQYF.